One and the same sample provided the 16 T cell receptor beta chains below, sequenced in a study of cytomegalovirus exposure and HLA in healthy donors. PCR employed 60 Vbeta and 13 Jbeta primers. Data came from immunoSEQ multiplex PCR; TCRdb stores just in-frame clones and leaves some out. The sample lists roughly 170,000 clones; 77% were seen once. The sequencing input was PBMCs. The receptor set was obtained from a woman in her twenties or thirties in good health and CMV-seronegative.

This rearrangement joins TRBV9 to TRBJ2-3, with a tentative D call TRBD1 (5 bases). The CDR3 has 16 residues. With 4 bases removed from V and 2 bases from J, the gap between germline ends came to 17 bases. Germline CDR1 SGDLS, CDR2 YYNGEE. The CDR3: CASSPRDLPITDTQYF. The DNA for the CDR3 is TGTGCCAGCAGCCCCAGGGATTTGCCTATCACAGATACGCAGTATTTT.

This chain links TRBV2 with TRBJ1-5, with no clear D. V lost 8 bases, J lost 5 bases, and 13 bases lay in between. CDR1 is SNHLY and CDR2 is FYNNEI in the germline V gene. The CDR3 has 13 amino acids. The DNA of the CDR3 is TGTGCCAGCTCCCCGTCGAACTATCAGCCCCAGCATTTT. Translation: CASSPSNYQPQHF.

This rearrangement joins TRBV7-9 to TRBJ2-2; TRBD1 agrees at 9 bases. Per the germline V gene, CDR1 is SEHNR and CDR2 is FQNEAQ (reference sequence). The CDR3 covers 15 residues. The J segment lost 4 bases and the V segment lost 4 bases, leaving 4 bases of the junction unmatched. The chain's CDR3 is CASSSDRGSTGELFF. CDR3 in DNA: TGTGCCAGCAGCTCGGACAGGGGAAGCACCGGGGAGCTGTTTTTT. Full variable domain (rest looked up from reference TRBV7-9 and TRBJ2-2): DTGVSQNPRHKITKRGQNVTFRCDPISEHNRLYWYRQTLGQGPEFLTYFQNEAQLEKSRLLSDRFSAERPKGSFSTLEIQRTEQGDSAMYLCASSSDRGSTGELFFGEGSRLTVL.

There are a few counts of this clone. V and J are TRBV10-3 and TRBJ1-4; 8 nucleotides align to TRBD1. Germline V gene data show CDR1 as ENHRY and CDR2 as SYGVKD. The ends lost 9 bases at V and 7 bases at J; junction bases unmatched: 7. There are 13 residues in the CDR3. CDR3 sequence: CAITPGTGEKLFF. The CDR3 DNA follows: TGTGCCATTACTCCCGGGACAGGTGAAAAACTGTTTTTT.

This CDR3 reads CASSLMGGLYYEQYF. Written as DNA, the CDR3 is TGTGCCAGCAGTTTAATGGGGGGACTCTACTACGAGCAGTACTTC. This chain joins TRBV27 and TRBJ2-7; D is possibly TRBD2 (6 bases). Trimming took 2 bases from V and 3 from J, leaving 14 bases between them. Germline-derived CDR1 and CDR2 are MNHEY and SMNVEV (reference sequence). CDR3 length: 15 residues.

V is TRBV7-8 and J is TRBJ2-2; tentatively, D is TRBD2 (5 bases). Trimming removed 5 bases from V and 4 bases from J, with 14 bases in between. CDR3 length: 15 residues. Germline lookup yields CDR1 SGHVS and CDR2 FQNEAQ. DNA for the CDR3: TGTGCCAGCAGCACGAGGACTCGGGGCACCGGGGAGCTGTTTTTT. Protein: CASSTRTRGTGELFF.

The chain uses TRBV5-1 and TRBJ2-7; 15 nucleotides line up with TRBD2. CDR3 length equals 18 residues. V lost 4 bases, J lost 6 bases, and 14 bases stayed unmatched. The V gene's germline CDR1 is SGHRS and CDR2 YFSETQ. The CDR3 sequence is CASSGGWTSGGGYGEQYF. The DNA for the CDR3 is TGCGCCAGCAGCGGCGGATGGACTAGCGGGGGGGGTTATGGCGAGCAGTACTTC.

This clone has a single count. The CDR3 sequence is CASSQALGGTVNEQFF. CDR3 sequence (DNA): TGCGCCAGCAGCCAAGCCCTAGGTGGGACAGTCAATGAGCAGTTCTTC. The rearrangement joins TRBV4-3 to TRBJ2-1; 7 nucleotides agree with TRBD1. The junction had 9 bases not matched to a gene; V was cut back by 1 base and J by 6 bases. CDR1 and CDR2 (germline): LGHNA, YSLEER. The CDR3 consists of 16 residues.

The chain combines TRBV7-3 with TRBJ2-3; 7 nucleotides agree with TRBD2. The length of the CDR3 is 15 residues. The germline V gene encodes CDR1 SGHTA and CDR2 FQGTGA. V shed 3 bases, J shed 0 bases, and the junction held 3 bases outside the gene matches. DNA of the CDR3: TGTGCCAGCAGCTTGAGCGGGACTAGCACAGATACGCAGTATTTT. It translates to CASSLSGTSTDTQYF.

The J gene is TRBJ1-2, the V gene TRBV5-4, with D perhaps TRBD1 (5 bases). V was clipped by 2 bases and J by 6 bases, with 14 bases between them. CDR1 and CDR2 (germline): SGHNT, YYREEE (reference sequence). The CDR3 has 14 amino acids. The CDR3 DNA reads TGTGCCAGCAGCTTTACCAGGGACTGGAATGGCTACACCTTC. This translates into CASSFTRDWNGYTF.

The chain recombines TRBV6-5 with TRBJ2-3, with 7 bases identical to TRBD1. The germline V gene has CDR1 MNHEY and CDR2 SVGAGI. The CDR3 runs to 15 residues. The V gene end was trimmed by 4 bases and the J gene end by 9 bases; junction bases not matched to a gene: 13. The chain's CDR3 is CASSLDRFNDATQYF. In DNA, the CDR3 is TGTGCCAGCAGTTTGGACAGGTTTAATGATGCGACGCAGTATTTT.

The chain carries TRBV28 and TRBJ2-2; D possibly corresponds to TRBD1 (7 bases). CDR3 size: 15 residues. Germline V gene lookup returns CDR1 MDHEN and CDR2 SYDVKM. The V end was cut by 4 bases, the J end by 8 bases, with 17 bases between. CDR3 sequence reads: CASSSGDRAGGELFF. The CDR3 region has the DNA TGTGCCAGCAGTTCGGGAGACAGGGCGGGGGGGGAGCTGTTTTTT. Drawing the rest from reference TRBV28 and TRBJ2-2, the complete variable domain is DVKVTQSSRYLVKRTGEKVFLECVQDMDHENMFWYRQDPGLGLRLIYFSYDVKMKEKGDIPEGYSVSREKKERFSLILESASTNQTSMYLCASSSGDRAGGELFFGEGSRLTVL.

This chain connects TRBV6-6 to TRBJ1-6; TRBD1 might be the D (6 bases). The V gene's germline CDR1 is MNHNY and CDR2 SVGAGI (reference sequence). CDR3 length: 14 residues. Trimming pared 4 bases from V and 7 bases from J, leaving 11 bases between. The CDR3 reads CASSSTGPNSPLHF. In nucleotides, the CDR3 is TGTGCCAGCAGTTCTACAGGGCCGAATTCACCCCTCCACTTT.

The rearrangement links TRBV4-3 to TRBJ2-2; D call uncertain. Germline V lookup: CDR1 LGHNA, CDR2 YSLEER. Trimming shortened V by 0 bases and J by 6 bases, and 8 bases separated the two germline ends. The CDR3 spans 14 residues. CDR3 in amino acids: CASSQEPTSGELFF. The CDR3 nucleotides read TGCGCCAGCAGCCAAGAACCCACATCCGGGGAGCTGTTTTTT.

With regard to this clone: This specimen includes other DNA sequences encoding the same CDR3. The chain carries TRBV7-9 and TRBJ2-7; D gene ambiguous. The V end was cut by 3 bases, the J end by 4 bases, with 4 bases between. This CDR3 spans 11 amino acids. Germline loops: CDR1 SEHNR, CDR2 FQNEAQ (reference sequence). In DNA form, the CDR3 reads TGTGCCAGCAGCTTGAGTTACGAGCAGTACTTC. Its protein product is CASSLSYEQYF.

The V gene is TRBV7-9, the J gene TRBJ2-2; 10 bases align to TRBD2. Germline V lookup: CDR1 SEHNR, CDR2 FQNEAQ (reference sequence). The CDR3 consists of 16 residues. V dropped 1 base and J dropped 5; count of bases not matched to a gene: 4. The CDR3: CASSLGASGRTGELFF. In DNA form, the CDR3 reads TGTGCCAGCAGCTTAGGGGCTAGCGGGAGAACCGGGGAGCTGTTTTTT.